This paragraph reports one TCR beta chain. The data stem from a study of shared clonotypes between healthy human individuals. The repertoire was sequenced with immunoSEQ multiplex PCR; TCRdb's copy has only in-frame clones and lacks some. The sample has 2 million to 2.5 million clones, over 85% seen once; the top ten hold 0.36%. Trimming at V came to 3 bases and at J to 11 bases, leaving 5 bases not matched to a gene. This CDR3 has 13 residues. Germline CDR1 and CDR2: MNHEY and SVGAGI. This chain uses TRBV6-5 with TRBJ1-4; 8 nucleotides align to TRBD1. The TCR was taken from a man aged 18 to 30 in good health. Some clones in this sample may be carry-over from other donors' samples. The material sequenced was naive CD4+ T cells from PBMCs. This sample's subset: CD45RA+ positively selected. The chain's CDR3 is CASSYGGQGKLFF. CDR3 nucleotide sequence: TGTGCCAGCAGTTATGGAGGACAGGGCAAACTGTTTTTT.